This T cell receptor (beta chain) was captured in a study of CD8 T cells in ankylosing spondylitis. Study outcomes and limitations: Clones tied to disease were said to be significantly enriched in matched ankylosing spondylitis synovial fluid. Characteristic, it appeared, of ankylosing spondylitis blood was a TCR beta motif of several highly homologous variants. Clones linked to the disease showed a CD8+ phenotype. They occurred at relatively low frequencies in peripheral blood.

With molecular barcodes, quantitative 5'-RACE was used to make the TCR beta libraries. MiXCR, applied by TCRdb to the 5' RACE reads, yields one record per CDR3 protein. Of about 150,000 distinct CDR3 sequences listed, around 32% are singletons. Worth noting for this clonotype: As yet, its antigen is unknown.

This sequence originates from a male donor with ankylosing spondylitis. The sample comprised synovial fluid, either unsorted or a sorted T cell fraction (not recorded which).

The CDR3 nucleotides are TGTGCCAGCTCACCAAGGTCCGGGAGCCAAGAGACCCAGTACTTC. Protein product: CASSPRSGSQETQYF. The chain couples TRBV18 to TRBJ2-5; TRBD2 is a possible D gene (6 bases). The V and J ends lost 2 bases and 1 base respectively, with 11 bases between them. The length of the CDR3 is 15 residues. The germline V gene encodes CDR1 KGHSH and CDR2 LQKENI.